Listed below are T cell receptor beta chains from one sample, sequenced in a study of cytomegalovirus exposure and HLA in healthy donors. Here immunoSEQ multiplex PCR was the method, and the copy in TCRdb shows in-frame clones only, minus some. The data hold about 98,000 clones, with around two thirds observed a single time. Sequenced sample: PBMCs. These receptors all come from a male donor in good health and CMV-seronegative. Each CDR3 is given with its conserved first and last residue. Each record gives: D gene, J gene, V gene, clone size, CDR3 DNA, CDR3 protein. D genes are given only for firm matches. Clone size is not always given. Where it is, it says once, few, many or a class for expanded clones.

TRBD2,TRBJ2-1,TRBV5-1,few,TGCGCCAGCAGCTTGGTCAGCGGGAGCAACAATGAGCAGTTCTTC,CASSLVSGSNNEQFF
TRBD1,TRBJ2-5,TRBV28,NA,TGTGCCAGCAGTCTCCGGACAGGCCAAGAGACCCAGTACTTC,CASSLRTGQETQYF
NA,TRBJ2-7,TRBV2,NA,TGTGCCAGCAGTGATTACGGCGGGGCGGACGACGAGCAGTACTTC,CASSDYGGADDEQYF
TRBD2,TRBJ2-1,TRBV7-3,NA,TGTGCCAGCAGCTCCGGACTAGCGCACAATGAGCAGTTCTTC,CASSSGLAHNEQFF
TRBD1,TRBJ2-7,TRBV10-3,NA,TGTGCCATCAGTGAGTCTGATCGCGGGACAGGGGTCAACGAGCAGTACTTC,CAISESDRGTGVNEQYF
TRBD1,TRBJ2-1,TRBV9,few,TGTGCCAGCAGCGCGAGGACAGGGAATGAGCAGTTCTTC,CASSARTGNEQFF
TRBD1,TRBJ1-1,TRBV5-4,NA,TGTGCCAGCAGCTTGCCACCGGGACAGGGGGTGACTGAAGCTTTCTTT,CASSLPPGQGVTEAFF
NA,TRBJ1-1,TRBV7-3,NA,TGTGCCAGCAGCTTAAGAGTACAGTCGAACACTGAAGCTTTCTTT,CASSLRVQSNTEAFF
TRBD2,TRBJ2-3,TRBV7-2,NA,TGTGCCAGCAGTAAGATGGGACTAGCGGAGGGAGGAGATACGCAGTATTTT,CASSKMGLAEGGDTQYF
NA,TRBJ1-5,TRBV7-2,NA,TGTGCCAGCAGCTTAGGTTTAGGGGTTGCGATGAGCAATCAGCCCCAGCATTTT,CASSLGLGVAMSNQPQHF
NA,TRBJ1-3,TRBV7-7,few,TGTGCCAGCAGCTTAGGAACAGGAGTCGGAAACACCATATATTTT,CASSLGTGVGNTIYF
NA,TRBJ1-5,TRBV7-2,few,TGTGCCAGCAGCATGAGTCTTAGCAATCAGCCCCAGCATTTT,CASSMSLSNQPQHF
TRBD1,TRBJ1-4,TRBV27,once,TGTGCCAGCAGTTCCAGACAGGGAGACGAAAAACTGTTTTTT,CASSSRQGDEKLFF
NA,TRBJ2-7,TRBV2,NA,TGTGCCAGCAGGGGGCTGATGTATAGCTCCTACGAGCAGTACTTC,CASRGLMYSSYEQYF
NA,TRBJ2-7,TRBV7-9,once,TGTGCCAGCAGCCCTAGACAGACAAACTACGAGCAGTACTTC,CASSPRQTNYEQYF
NA,TRBJ2-7,TRBV6-6,NA,TGTGCCAGCAGCAGGGACAACGAGCAGTACTTC,CASSRDNEQYF
TRBD1,TRBJ1-2,TRBV4-3,NA,TGCGCCAGCAGCCAGGGGACAGGGGGGGATCGTGGCTACACCTTC,CASSQGTGGDRGYTF
TRBD2,TRBJ2-3,TRBV7-3,NA,TGTGCCAGCAGGTTAGCGGGAGTAGCAGATACGCAGTATTTT,CASRLAGVADTQYF
NA,TRBJ1-2,TRBV30,NA,TGTGCCTGGAGTGCCGGCAGGGTCTCGTACGGAGGCTACACCTTC,CAWSAGRVSYGGYTF
NA,TRBJ1-2,TRBV7-8,NA,TGTGCCAGCAGCTCACCTGTACAGGGATATGGCTACACCTTC,CASSSPVQGYGYTF
NA,TRBJ1-1,TRBV28,once,TGTGCCAGCAGTCCCTCGACAGGGAACACTGAAGCTTTCTTT,CASSPSTGNTEAFF
NA,TRBJ2-2,TRBV9,once,TGTGCCAGCAGCGTTGGAGGGAACACCGGGGAGCTGTTTTTT,CASSVGGNTGELFF